This T cell receptor (beta chain) was sequenced for a study of cytomegalovirus exposure and HLA in healthy donors. Notes on the study in general: As a later analysis showed, several of the most significant clusters appeared to be linked to common viral pathogens. Certain indistinguishable V segments, among them TRBV6-2 and TRBV6-3, were excluded. Within an earlier analysis, most TCR beta V segments proved productive either about 87% or about 30% of the time.

The PCR was carried out with 60 Vbeta primers and 13 Jbeta primers. Clones were read by immunoSEQ multiplex PCR, and TCRdb kept only the in-frame ones, dropping some. This table has approximately 61,000 clones, under 85% appearing once. Of note for this clone: Its antigen is not identified.

This CDR3 is built from 14 residues. Trimming shortened V by 5 bases and J by 3 bases, and 14 bases separated the two germline ends. Germline V lookup: CDR1 LNHDA, CDR2 SQIVND (reference sequence). The sequenced material came from PBMCs. The rearrangement uses TRBV19 and TRBJ2-7, with D maybe TRBD1 (6 bases). This TCR came from a man aged 50 to 59 in good health and CMV-seropositive. The CDR3 coding sequence is TGTGCCAGTAGTCCCATCACAGGGAGCTACGAGCAGTACTTC. Its translation: CASSPITGSYEQYF.